These 16 T cell receptor beta chains were sequenced from one sample in a study of blood T cell repertoires in COVID-19. TCRdb keeps only in-frame clones here, not all; method: immunoSEQ multiplex PCR. Here the sample spans about 200,000 clones, roughly 80% being singletons. The sample comprised peripheral blood. Receptors were obtained from a human donor in a cohort sampled during active COVID-19.

The V call is TRBV6-2 or TRBV6-3, the J call TRBJ2-5; D is perhaps TRBD2 (5 bases). The CDR3 runs 15 residues. The germline V gene encodes CDR1 MNHEY and CDR2 SVGEGT. V was cut by 3 bases and J by 5 bases, with 16 bases left in between. The CDR3 nucleotides are TGTGCCAGCAGTTATGGGCAAATTGAGCGGGAGACCCAGTACTTC. Its translation: CASSYGQIERETQYF.

The gene calls are TRBV18 and TRBJ1-1; TRBD1 matches at 8 bases. The V gene end was trimmed by 6 bases and the J gene end by 1 base; junction bases not matched to a gene: 4. CDR3 length equals 14 residues. Germline-derived CDR1 and CDR2 are KGHSH and LQKENI. CDR3: CASSGQGENTEAFF. Written as DNA, the CDR3 is TGTGCCAGCTCCGGACAGGGAGAGAACACTGAAGCTTTCTTT.

This clone appeared once. This chain connects TRBV3-1 (or the pseudogene TRBV3-2) to TRBJ2-7, with 7 positions matching TRBD1. Looked up from germline, CDR1 is LGHDT and CDR2 is YNNKEL (reference sequence). The trim removed 2 bases at V and 1 base at J, leaving 2 bases unmatched. The length of the CDR3 is 14 residues. CDR3 nucleotides: TGTGCCAGCAGCCAAAAGGGACAGTCCTACGAGCAGTACTTC. Protein: CASSQKGQSYEQYF.

The chain recombines TRBV7-9 with TRBJ2-7; D is possibly TRBD1 (6 bases). The CDR3 is made up of 15 amino acids. The V and J ends lost 1 base and 3 bases respectively, with 13 bases between them. CDR1 is SEHNR and CDR2 is FQNEAQ in the germline V gene (reference sequence). In DNA form, the CDR3 reads TGTGCCAGCAGCTTAGGGGCAGGGGCGGTCTACGAGCAGTACTTC. It yields the protein CASSLGAGAVYEQYF.

This rearrangement joins TRBV6-5 to TRBJ2-5; D might be TRBD2 (5 bases). The germline V gene encodes CDR1 MNHEY and CDR2 SVGAGI. The V end was cut by 6 bases, the J end by 4 bases, with 18 bases between. This CDR3 comprises 15 residues. CDR3 in DNA: TGTGCCAGCAGACGGTCTGCGGGTGTATTAGAGACCCAGTACTTC. Protein product: CASRRSAGVLETQYF.

The V gene is TRBV2, the J gene TRBJ2-7; weak D call: TRBD1 (6 bases). V lost 3 bases and J lost 6, with 15 bases in between. CDR1 is SNHLY and CDR2 is FYNNEI in the germline V gene. The CDR3 covers 14 residues. The CDR3, as DNA: TGTGCCAGCAGTGACCAATCAGGGGTGGGCGAGCAGTACTTC. The encoded protein is CASSDQSGVGEQYF.

This chain uses TRBV9 with TRBJ1-1, with 7 bases identical to TRBD1. Trimming cost V 3 bases and J 3 bases; bases outside gene matches: 8. The germline V gene has CDR1 SGDLS and CDR2 YYNGEE. This CDR3 is built from 15 residues. CDR3 loop: CASSAQTGYDTEAFF. CDR3 nucleotide sequence: TGTGCCAGCAGCGCGCAGACAGGGTACGACACTGAAGCTTTCTTT. Looking up the rest from reference TRBV9 and TRBJ1-1 gives the full variable domain: DSGVTQTPKHLITATGQRVTLRCSPRSGDLSVYWYQQSLDQGLQFLIQYYNGEERAKGNILERFSAQQFPDLHSELNLSSLELGDSALYFCASSAQTGYDTEAFFGQGTRLTVV.

This chain uses TRBV30 with TRBJ1-1, with TRBD1 as a possible D gene (6 bases). Germline assignment: CDR1 GTSNPN and CDR2 SVGIG (reference sequence). This CDR3 is built from 16 residues. V lost 6 bases and J lost 1, with 21 bases in between. The CDR3 here is CACRGQPIFSNTEAFF. CDR3 DNA sequence: TGTGCCTGTCGTGGACAGCCAATATTCTCGAACACTGAAGCTTTCTTT.

A single count supports this clone. This rearrangement joins TRBV7-9 to TRBJ1-5; no definite D call. CDR1 is SEHNR and CDR2 is FQNEAQ in the germline V gene (reference sequence). The CDR3 has 12 residues. Trimming took 3 bases from V and 4 from J, leaving 4 bases between them. DNA of the CDR3: TGTGCCAGCAGCTTTCCGAATCAGCCCCAGCATTTT. This codes for CASSFPNQPQHF.

The chain combines TRBV3-1 (or the pseudogene TRBV3-2) with TRBJ2-7, with a tentative D call TRBD2 (6 bases). The V gene's germline CDR1 is LGHDT and CDR2 YNNKEL (reference sequence). The CDR3 consists of 15 residues. V lost 2 bases to trimming and J lost 3 bases, with 14 bases between them. The CDR3 region is CASSQSTVGGYEQYF. CDR3 bases: TGTGCCAGCAGCCAAAGTACCGTGGGGGGCTACGAGCAGTACTTC.

The rearrangement joins TRBV11-2 to TRBJ2-5; 9 nucleotides agree with TRBD2. With 2 bases clipped from V and 2 bases from J, the junction kept 3 bases outside the gene matches. The CDR3 runs 15 residues. Germline V gives CDR1 SGHAT, CDR2 FQNNGV. For the CDR3, the DNA is TGTGCCAGCAGCTTACACACTAGCGGGCAAGAGACCCAGTACTTC. It translates to CASSLHTSGQETQYF. Filled out from reference TRBV11-2 and TRBJ2-5, the complete variable domain reads EAGVAQSPRYKIIEKRQSVAFWCNPISGHATLYWYQQILGQGPKLLIQFQNNGVVDDSQLPKDRFSAERLKGVDSTLKIQPAKLEDSAVYLCASSLHTSGQETQYFGPGTRLLVL.

The chain joins TRBV25-1 to TRBJ1-4; 8 nucleotides align to TRBD1. There are 16 residues in the CDR3. CDR1 and CDR2 (germline): MGHDK, SYGVNS. Unmatched junction bases numbered 8, after V lost 3 bases and J lost 5 bases. Here the CDR3 DNA reads TGTGCCAGCAGTGAGACATGGACAGGGCCCAATGAAAAACTGTTTTTT. This codes for CASSETWTGPNEKLFF. The full variable domain, completed using reference TRBV25-1 and TRBJ1-4, is EADIYQTPRYLVIGTGKKITLECSQTMGHDKMYWYQQDPGMELHLIHYSYGVNSTEKGDLSSESTVSRIRTEHFPLTLESARPSHTSQYLCASSETWTGPNEKLFFGSGTQLSVL.

V usage is TRBV5-4 and J usage is TRBJ1-1, with D possibly matching TRBD1 (5 bases). Trimming removed 3 bases from V and 1 base from J, with 10 bases in between. The CDR3 consists of 14 residues. The V gene's germline CDR1 is SGHNT and CDR2 YYREEE (reference sequence). CDR3 in amino acids: CASSYGQKNTEAFF. Written as DNA, the CDR3 is TGTGCCAGCAGCTACGGACAAAAGAACACTGAAGCTTTCTTT.

V gene TRBV11-3 combines with J gene TRBJ2-1; D gene ambiguous. Germline V gene sequence: CDR1 SGHNT, CDR2 YENEEA. Deletions cut 3 bases from V and 7 bases from J, with 7 bases between. The CDR3 consists of 12 residues. The CDR3 nucleotides read TGTGCCAGCAGCTTGACACGGAATGAGCAGTTCTTC. Translated, it gives CASSLTRNEQFF.

This chain joins TRBV5-1 and TRBJ1-1, with D possibly TRBD1 on 5 matching bases. The CDR3 has 15 amino acids. Deletions cut 0 bases from V and 5 bases from J, with 14 bases between. Germline assignment: CDR1 SGHRS and CDR2 YFSETQ. The CDR3 bases are TGCGCCAGCAGCTTGGTTGGGGGGGTTAGAACTGAAGCTTTCTTT. Its protein is CASSLVGGVRTEAFF.

The CDR3 reads CASSLDQGTQYF. DNA for the CDR3: TGTGCCAGCAGTCTCGACCAGGGAACGCAGTATTTT. The V gene is TRBV12-3 or TRBV12-4, the J gene TRBJ2-3; D is possibly TRBD1 (5 bases). The CDR3 loop spans 12 amino acids. V was clipped by 5 bases and J by 9 bases, with 12 bases between them.